The 28 T cell receptor beta chains reported below all come from one sample, sequenced in a study of cytotoxic CD8 clonotypes in ibrutinib-treated CLL. Sequencing used immunoSEQ multiplex PCR; TCRdb keeps in-frame clones, though not all of them. The sample shows roughly 330,000 clones, approximately 67% of them seen only once. The sample here was PBMCs, taken after 36 months of ibrutinib treatment. Receptor source: a human donor with chronic lymphocytic leukemia.

In nucleotides, the CDR3 is TGTGCCAGCAGTTTCACAGGGGCCTACAATGAGCAGTTCTTC. Protein sequence: CASSFTGAYNEQFF. V usage is TRBV28 and J usage is TRBJ2-1, with 7 bases that match TRBD1. Germline lookup yields CDR1 MDHEN and CDR2 SYDVKM. This CDR3 spans 14 amino acids. The V gene end was trimmed by 3 bases and the J gene end by 2 bases; junction bases not matched to a gene: 1.

The rearrangement joins TRBV23-1 to TRBJ2-2, with D possibly matching TRBD2 (6 bases). TRBV23-1 is treated as an ORF (open reading frame) with a function not yet certain. The V and J ends lost 2 bases and 5 bases respectively, with 24 bases between them. This CDR3 has 19 residues. The CDR3 spells CASSQQGGQLTELTGELFF. The CDR3 DNA follows: TGCGCCAGCAGTCAACAGGGAGGACAACTTACGGAATTGACCGGGGAGCTGTTTTTT.

V and J are TRBV10-3 and TRBJ2-3; the match to TRBD2 covers 8 bases. Germline CDR1 reads ENHRY; CDR2 reads SYGVKD. The V and J ends lost 10 bases and 6 bases, in that order; junction bases with no gene match: 9. The CDR3 contains 13 residues. This chain's CDR3 is CATSSGGGDTQYF. The CDR3 nucleotides read TGTGCCACCAGCAGCGGGGGAGGGGATACGCAGTATTTT.

This chain joins TRBV10-2 and TRBJ1-2, with D perhaps TRBD1 (5 bases). V shed 10 bases and J shed 4 bases, with 10 bases lying between them. This CDR3 is built from 11 residues. Per the germline V gene, CDR1 is WSHSY and CDR2 is SAAADI. Here the CDR3 DNA reads TGCGCCATTGCGGACATCTATGGCTACACCTTC. Translating gives CAIADIYGYTF.

This clone was found a few times. The chain joins TRBV2 to TRBJ2-5, with TRBD2 matching over 13 bases. This CDR3 region has 16 residues. Losses at the gene ends were 3 bases for V and 14 bases for J; bases not matched to a gene: 15. Per the germline V gene, CDR1 is SNHLY and CDR2 is FYNNEI. CDR3 in DNA: TGTGCCAGCAGTGAGACCTGGACTAGCGGGAGAAGTCTCGGCTACTTC. This translates into CASSETWTSGRSLGYF.

CDR3 nucleotide sequence: TGTGCCAGTAGTAGGATCCTTGATGAGCAGTTCTTC. Protein product: CASSRILDEQFF. The rearrangement uses TRBV19 and TRBJ2-1; D is uncertain. V lost 4 bases and J lost 8, with 9 bases in between. This CDR3 comprises 12 residues. The V gene's germline CDR1 is LNHDA and CDR2 SQIVND (reference sequence). The full variable domain, completed using reference TRBV19 and TRBJ2-1, is DGGITQSPKYLFRKEGQNVTLSCEQNLNHDAMYWYRQDPGQGLRLIYYSQIVNDFQKGDIAEGYSVSREKKESFPLTVTSAQKNPTAFYLCASSRILDEQFFGPGTRLTVL.

This chain links TRBV15 with TRBJ2-3; TRBD2 aligns across 7 bases. Germline V gene lookup returns CDR1 LNHNV and CDR2 YYDKDF (reference sequence). V lost 5 bases and J lost 1; bases outside the gene matches: 6. This CDR3 is 15 amino acids long. CDR3 DNA sequence: TGTGCCACCAGCGGGTGGAGCGGGGGCACAGATACGCAGTATTTT. As protein: CATSGWSGGTDTQYF.

The chain uses TRBV19 and TRBJ2-5; D perhaps matches TRBD1 (5 bases). Germline CDR1 and CDR2: LNHDA and SQIVND (reference sequence). V shed 1 base and J shed 5 bases, with 14 bases lying between them. CDR3 length: 15 residues. CDR3 DNA: TGTGCCAGTAGTATAGCCGCGAAGGGGAAGGAGACCCAGTACTTC. Amino acids: CASSIAAKGKETQYF.

This chain connects TRBV2 to TRBJ2-3; possibly TRBD1 or TRBD2 for D (5 bases each). Trimming removed 10 bases from V and 4 bases from J, with 18 bases in between. The length of the CDR3 is 14 residues. Germline loops: CDR1 SNHLY, CDR2 FYNNEI. CDR3 nucleotides: TGTGCCACCAGGGAGAGGGGTAGCGCAGATACGCAGTATTTT. The encoded protein is CATRERGSADTQYF.

The CDR3 protein is CASGTGTPLHF. The CDR3 DNA is TGTGCCAGCGGAACCGGCACACCCCTCCACTTT. This sequence joins TRBV5-4 and TRBJ1-6, with unresolved D. The V end lost 7 bases, the J end lost 11 bases, and 10 bases lay between the germline ends. The CDR3 runs 11 residues. The V gene's germline CDR1 is SGHNT and CDR2 YYREEE (reference sequence).

This clone occurred a few times. The chain carries TRBV14 and TRBJ2-7; D is possibly TRBD1 (6 bases). This CDR3 region has 16 residues. Looked up from germline, CDR1 is SGHDN and CDR2 is FVKESK. Deletions cut 1 base from V and 7 bases from J, with 20 bases between. The CDR3: CASSQVGGLVSREQYF. CDR3 DNA: TGTGCCAGCAGCCAAGTTGGGGGCTTAGTGTCTCGGGAGCAGTACTTC.

V and J are TRBV5-1 and TRBJ2-3, with D hard to call. Germline values: CDR1 SGHRS, CDR2 YFSETQ. Trimming cost V 3 bases and J 0 bases, with 11 bases left between them. The CDR3 is 15 amino acids. The CDR3 here is CASSSTDPSTDTQYF. The CDR3 nucleotides read TGCGCCAGCAGCTCAACAGACCCAAGCACAGATACGCAGTATTTT.

The V gene is TRBV20-1, the J gene TRBJ1-3; no clear D gene. CDR3 length: 11 amino acids. Germline assignment: CDR1 DFQATT and CDR2 SNEGSKA (reference sequence). The CDR3 spells CSTRLANTIYF. The CDR3 nucleotides read TGCAGCACCCGCCTGGCAAACACCATATATTTT.

The chain joins TRBV9 to TRBJ2-1, with D possibly TRBD1 on 6 matching bases. CDR3 size: 16 residues. The V gene lost 0 bases and the J gene lost 7 bases, with 17 bases spanning the gap. Per the germline V gene, CDR1 is SGDLS and CDR2 is YYNGEE. In DNA, the CDR3 is TGTGCCAGCAGCGTAGATCTTGGGGGCATTTTAAATGAGCAGTTCTTC. Its translation is CASSVDLGGILNEQFF.

The CDR3 DNA sequence: TGTGCCAGCGGGACAGGGGGTTGGAGCAATCAGCCCCAGCATTTT. It encodes CASGTGGWSNQPQHF. The gene calls are TRBV2 and TRBJ1-5; 11 bases match TRBD1. Germline CDR1 SNHLY, CDR2 FYNNEI. This CDR3 comprises 15 residues. V dropped 8 bases and J dropped 1; count of bases not matched to a gene: 4.

This chain connects TRBV19 to TRBJ2-5, with TRBD1 matching over 8 bases. The junction had 5 bases not matched to a gene; V was cut back by 4 bases and J by 4 bases. Germline CDR1 and CDR2: LNHDA and SQIVND (reference sequence). CDR3 length: 14 amino acids. In nucleotides, the CDR3 is TGTGCCAGTAGTAGGCAGGGGGCGGGAGAGACCCAGTACTTC. Residues: CASSRQGAGETQYF.

The chain employs TRBV11-2 and TRBJ2-5, with D unresolved. Germline-derived CDR1 and CDR2 are SGHAT and FQNNGV. The CDR3 runs to 13 residues. Trimming took 1 base from V and 5 from J, leaving 8 bases between them. The CDR3 region has the DNA TGTGCCAGCAGCTTAGCGCTTTTGGAGACCCAGTACTTC. It codes for CASSLALLETQYF.

V usage is TRBV7-6 and J usage is TRBJ2-7; perhaps D is TRBD1 or TRBD2 (6 bases each). The CDR3 covers 13 residues. Germline loops: CDR1 SGHVS, CDR2 FNYEAQ. V gave up 5 bases and J gave up 5 bases, with 13 bases separating them. The CDR3 reads CASSKRGLDEQYF. CDR3 sequence (DNA): TGTGCCAGCAGCAAACGGGGGCTCGACGAGCAGTACTTC.

The rearrangement joins TRBV4-3 to TRBJ2-7; TRBD1 is a possible D gene (6 bases). Trimming cost V 1 base and J 1 base, with 11 bases left between them. Germline V gene lookup returns CDR1 LGHNA and CDR2 YSLEER. The CDR3 covers 15 residues. CDR3 residues: CASSQGGTRSYEQYF. The DNA for the CDR3 is TGCGCCAGCAGCCAAGGAGGGACACGATCCTACGAGCAGTACTTC.

This chain joins TRBV28 and TRBJ1-5, with no clear D. With 2 bases removed from V and 1 base from J, the gap between germline ends came to 18 bases. Germline CDR1 and CDR2: MDHEN and SYDVKM. The CDR3 contains 18 residues. CDR3 region: CASSLHSSLISSNQPQHF. CDR3 DNA sequence: TGTGCCAGCAGTTTACACAGCTCGCTGATTTCCAGCAATCAGCCCCAGCATTTT.

The gene calls are TRBV5-1 and TRBJ2-7; 7 nucleotides match TRBD1. V was clipped by 4 bases and J by 7 bases; unmatched bases: 14. Germline V gene sequence: CDR1 SGHRS, CDR2 YFSETQ. The CDR3 length is 15 residues. The CDR3 reads CASSPTTGMVGEQYF. Here the CDR3 DNA reads TGCGCCAGCAGCCCAACGACAGGGATGGTCGGGGAGCAGTACTTC.

The chain is built from TRBV13 and TRBJ2-2; D gene ambiguous. The CDR3 consists of 14 residues. The germline V gene encodes CDR1 PRHDT and CDR2 FYEKMQ (reference sequence). Trimming pared 0 bases from V and 10 bases from J, leaving 12 bases between. The CDR3: CASSLGPTWLELFF. In nucleotides, the CDR3 is TGTGCCAGCAGCTTAGGTCCGACTTGGCTGGAGCTGTTTTTT.

V gene TRBV5-1 combines with J gene TRBJ2-7; D may match TRBD1 or TRBD2 (6 bases each). This CDR3 comprises 13 residues. Trimming took off 4 bases at V and 6 bases at J, with 14 bases between the two ends. The germline gives CDR1 SGHRS, CDR2 YFSETQ. CDR3 region: CASSQNGGGEQYF. In DNA, the CDR3 is TGCGCCAGCAGCCAAAACGGGGGCGGCGAGCAGTACTTC. The complete variable domain, with remaining parts taken from reference TRBV5-1 and TRBJ2-7, reads KAGVTQTPRYLIKTRGQQVTLSCSPISGHRSVSWYQQTPGQGLQFLFEYFSETQRNKGNFPGRFSGRQFSNSRSEMNVSTLELGDSALYLCASSQNGGGEQYFGPGTRLTVT.

This clone was seen a single time. The chain carries TRBV11-2 and TRBJ2-2; the D is unclear. The CDR3 covers 11 residues. The V gene lost 7 bases and the J gene lost 3 bases, with 3 bases spanning the gap. From germline, CDR1 is SGHAT and CDR2 FQNNGV. The CDR3 protein is CASTYTGELFF. In DNA form, the CDR3 reads TGTGCCAGCACCTACACCGGGGAGCTGTTTTTT.

This clone appeared a few times. The chain employs TRBV6-5 and TRBJ1-5; TRBD1 might be the D (5 bases). V dropped 6 bases and J dropped 5 bases, with 14 bases sitting between them. From germline, CDR1 is MNHEY and CDR2 SVGAGI. The CDR3 length is 14 residues. CDR3 sequence (DNA): TGTGCCAGCAGCCAGGGAGGGAAGGATCAGCCCCAGCATTTT. The encoded protein is CASSQGGKDQPQHF.

This chain links TRBV29-1 with TRBJ2-7; D not certain. V lost 5 bases and J 2 bases, leaving 10 bases between the germline ends. The CDR3 extends over 12 amino acids. Germline V lookup: CDR1 SQVTM, CDR2 ANQGSEA. CDR3 nucleotides: TGCAGCGTTTCTTTTCCCCCCTACGAGCAGTACTTC. Translation: CSVSFPPYEQYF.

This chain links TRBV15 with TRBJ2-5; D is undetermined. The CDR3 covers 16 residues. The V end was cut by 1 base, the J end by 2 bases, with 14 bases between. In germline, CDR1 is LNHNV, CDR2 YYDKDF (reference sequence). For the CDR3, the DNA is TGTGCCACCAGCAGAGGAGATCAGGCGAGGCAAGAGACCCAGTACTTC. It encodes CATSRGDQARQETQYF.

The genes are TRBV6-5 and TRBJ2-3, with a weak D call TRBD2 (6 bases). This CDR3 spans 13 amino acids. The V end lost 8 bases, the J end lost 6 bases, and 15 bases lay between the germline ends. Germline lookup yields CDR1 MNHEY and CDR2 SVGAGI. CDR3 DNA sequence: TGTGCCAGCCGGGGCGGGGTTGGTGATACGCAGTATTTT. It is translated as CASRGGVGDTQYF.